A single sample is the source of the 28 T cell receptor beta chains below, sequenced in a study of cytomegalovirus exposure and HLA in healthy donors. The PCR contained 60 Vbeta and 13 Jbeta primers. TCRdb keeps only in-frame clones here, not all; method: immunoSEQ multiplex PCR. In the table there are under 200,000 clones, 79% of which are singletons. Sequenced input: PBMCs. All receptors derive from a woman aged 40-49 years in good health and CMV-seronegative.

The V gene is TRBV21-1, the J gene TRBJ2-6; TRBD2, the table's D call, lacks a check against the DNA. TRBV21-1 is reported as a pseudogene. The CDR3 runs 16 residues. CDR3 bases: TGTGCCAGCAGTCCCGACTGGTCCCGTGGGGCCAACGTCCTGACTTTC. Protein sequence: CASSPDWSRGANVLTF.

The chain employs TRBV6-1 and TRBJ2-2; weak D call: TRBD2 (5 bases). The CDR3 has 15 amino acids. Per the germline V gene, CDR1 is MNHNS and CDR2 is SASEGT. Between the trimmed V and J ends, which lost 3 bases and 4 bases, there was a span of 12 bases. The DNA of the CDR3 is TGTGCCAGCAGTGAGGGCAGCCGGGGCACCGGGGAGCTGTTTTTT. As protein: CASSEGSRGTGELFF.

The chain is built from TRBV18 and TRBJ1-2; 7 bases fit TRBD1. The junction had 14 bases not matched to a gene; V was cut back by 5 bases and J by 5 bases. Germline values: CDR1 KGHSH, CDR2 LQKENI. This CDR3 is 16 amino acids long. CDR3 bases: TGTGCCAGCTCAACGATGGGACAGATGAGCCAGTATGGCTACACCTTC. It codes for CASSTMGQMSQYGYTF.

The chain carries TRBV7-8 and TRBJ1-1, with D tentatively TRBD1 (6 bases). Looked up from germline, CDR1 is SGHVS and CDR2 is FQNEAQ. The length of the CDR3 is 16 residues. The ends were cut back, 4 bases at V and 0 bases at J, with 15 bases in the middle. DNA for the CDR3: TGTGCCAGCAGCTCTATCCCTACAGGGATGAACACTGAAGCTTTCTTT. Translation gives CASSSIPTGMNTEAFF.

This clone was counted once. In DNA, the CDR3 is TGTGCCAGCAGCCAAGATGCCCGGGGAAGTAGCGGGGGGGCCTATGAGCAGTTCTTC. Protein: CASSQDARGSSGGAYEQFF. The chain joins TRBV4-2 to TRBJ2-1, with 11 bases that match TRBD2. Germline V gene data show CDR1 as LGHNA and CDR2 as YNFKEQ. The CDR3 runs 19 residues. V lost 0 bases and J lost 8; bases outside the gene matches: 15.

This chain joins TRBV15 and TRBJ1-2; TRBD1 matches at 7 bases. CDR3 length: 15 residues. CDR1 and CDR2 (germline): LNHNV, YYDKDF (reference sequence). Trimming removed 2 bases from V and 2 bases from J; junction bases left unmatched: 5. The DNA of the CDR3 is TGTGCCACCAGCAGAACCCCGGGACAGAACTATGGCTACACCTTC. It yields the protein CATSRTPGQNYGYTF.

This clone was found once. The chain uses TRBV6-1 and TRBJ1-2; no clear D. The CDR3 is 12 residues long. Germline V lookup: CDR1 MNHNS, CDR2 SASEGT. Trimming shortened V by 7 bases and J by 8 bases, and 14 bases separated the two germline ends. Here the CDR3 DNA reads TGTGCCAGCATTGAGGGAGTAAGGGGCTACACCTTC. Translated, it gives CASIEGVRGYTF.

The chain couples TRBV11-2 to TRBJ1-6; TRBD1 might be the D (6 bases). CDR1 is SGHAT and CDR2 is FQNNGV in the germline V gene. V gave up 1 base and J gave up 7 bases, with 17 bases separating them. The CDR3 is 17 amino acids. The CDR3 DNA reads TGTGCCAGCAGCTTAGCCGGGACACTGATAGGGAATTCACCCCTCCACTTT. Its protein is CASSLAGTLIGNSPLHF. The full variable domain, with the rest looked up from reference TRBV11-2 and TRBJ1-6, is EAGVAQSPRYKIIEKRQSVAFWCNPISGHATLYWYQQILGQGPKLLIQFQNNGVVDDSQLPKDRFSAERLKGVDSTLKIQPAKLEDSAVYLCASSLAGTLIGNSPLHFGNGTRLTVT.

The chain uses TRBV5-8 and TRBJ2-7; D is perhaps TRBD1 (6 bases). CDR3 length: 14 residues. The germline V and J ends were trimmed by 0 bases and 4 bases, with 11 bases remaining between them. The germline V gene encodes CDR1 SGHTS and CDR2 YDEGEE. The CDR3 reads CASSLGQDRYEQYF. DNA for the CDR3: TGTGCCAGCAGCTTGGGACAGGATAGGTACGAGCAGTACTTC.

The genes are TRBV5-1 and TRBJ2-7; TRBD1 agrees at 12 bases. This CDR3 is 19 amino acids long. Germline loops: CDR1 SGHRS, CDR2 YFSETQ. Germline trimming cut 0 bases from V and 1 base from J; bases unmatched to any gene: 11. The CDR3 region is CASSLEGTGGLFPSYEQYF. The DNA for the CDR3 is TGCGCCAGCAGCTTGGAAGGGACAGGGGGCCTGTTCCCTTCCTACGAGCAGTACTTC.

The rearrangement uses TRBV2 and TRBJ2-7; 9 nucleotides match TRBD1. V shed 7 bases, J shed 3 bases, and the junction held 7 bases outside the gene matches. CDR3 length: 14 amino acids. The V gene's germline CDR1 is SNHLY and CDR2 FYNNEI. CDR3 sequence (DNA): TGTGCCAGCAATACAGGGGGCTCAAGCTACGAGCAGTACTTC. Translating gives CASNTGGSSYEQYF.

The chain joins TRBV7-9 to TRBJ1-2; the D gene is possibly TRBD1 (5 bases). Germline V gene data show CDR1 as SEHNR and CDR2 as FQNEAQ (reference sequence). V lost 2 bases to trimming and J lost 4 bases, with 14 bases between them. This CDR3 is built from 15 residues. DNA for the CDR3: TGTGCCAGCAGCTTAAACGCCAGGGTCATCTATGGCTACACCTTC. Protein: CASSLNARVIYGYTF.

The chain uses TRBV11-2 and TRBJ1-1, with 9 bases lining up with TRBD1. Germline CDR1 is SGHAT and CDR2 is FQNNGV. V was clipped by 4 bases and J by 14 bases; unmatched bases: 11. The CDR3 covers 13 residues. This chain's CDR3 is CASSWTGDRDAFF. The DNA for the CDR3 is TGTGCCAGCAGCTGGACAGGGGACAGGGATGCCTTCTTT.

CDR3 bases: TGTGCCAGCAGCTTAGTACAAGCGCCTTACAATGAGCAGTTCTTC. The encoded protein is CASSLVQAPYNEQFF. J is TRBJ2-1 and V is TRBV7-8, with D hard to call. V shed 1 base and J shed 4 bases, with 11 bases lying between them. CDR1 is SGHVS and CDR2 is FQNEAQ in the germline V gene. The CDR3 is made up of 15 amino acids.

The rearrangement joins TRBV4-3 to TRBJ1-6; D might be TRBD1 (5 bases). Trimming stripped 1 base from V and 7 bases from J, with 11 bases between. The CDR3 contains 15 residues. In germline, CDR1 is LGHNA, CDR2 YSLEER. In nucleotides, the CDR3 is TGCGCCAGCAGCCAAGTTCAGGGCAACAATTCACCCCTCCACTTT. It encodes CASSQVQGNNSPLHF.

CDR3 in DNA: TGTGCCAGCAGCTATCGACAGGTGGGGGCTGAAGCTTTCTTT. It codes for CASSYRQVGAEAFF. The chain is built from TRBV5-4 and TRBJ1-1, with D maybe TRBD1 (6 bases). Trimming left V 3 bases short and J 6 bases short, with 15 bases between. Germline values: CDR1 SGHNT, CDR2 YYREEE (reference sequence). The CDR3 has 14 amino acids.

This clone was counted only a few times. The chain combines TRBV6-1 with TRBJ1-6; TRBD1 aligns across 7 bases. CDR3 size: 14 residues. V trimming: 6 bases; J trimming: 5 bases; junction bases outside the gene matches: 4. Per germline, CDR1 MNHNS and CDR2 SASEGT. The DNA for the CDR3 is TGTGCCAGCAGACCGGGACAGAATAATTCACCCCTCCACTTT. It codes for CASRPGQNNSPLHF.

This chain connects TRBV27 to TRBJ2-7; D gene unclear. The J call could be wrong; TRBJ2-1 is a better fit for the DNA end. The CDR3 runs 11 residues. Germline V CDR1 and CDR2: MNHEY, SMNVEV (reference sequence). The CDR3 bases are TGTGCCAGCAGTCACTACAATGAGCAGTTCTTC. Protein sequence: CASSHYNEQFF.

This chain joins TRBV5-4 and TRBJ2-3; the match to TRBD2 covers 9 bases. The CDR3 is made up of 15 amino acids. V lost 0 bases and J lost 1; bases outside the gene matches: 0. Germline V gives CDR1 SGHNT, CDR2 YYREEE (reference sequence). DNA of the CDR3: TGTGCCAGCAGCTTGGTAGCGGGAGGCACAGATACGCAGTATTTT. Its protein is CASSLVAGGTDTQYF.

On this clone: This CDR3 is also generated by other DNA sequences in the sample. The rearrangement uses TRBV13 and TRBJ1-1; D is undetermined. This CDR3 comprises 15 residues. The V gene's germline CDR1 is PRHDT and CDR2 FYEKMQ (reference sequence). The V and J ends lost 0 bases and 1 base respectively, with 9 bases between them. The CDR3 sequence is CASSLGDRQNTEAFF. CDR3 bases: TGTGCCAGCAGCTTAGGCGACCGACAGAACACTGAAGCTTTCTTT.

In regard to this clone: At one end, the junction sequence differs from germline, possibly due to a read error. This rearrangement joins TRBV5-1 to TRBJ1-2; D remains ambiguous. This CDR3 region has 13 residues. Germline V gene lookup returns CDR1 SGHRS and CDR2 YFSETQ. The DNA for the CDR3 is TGCGCCAGCAGCCCCGATACGAGGTCAGCATTTTACTTC. Protein product: CASSPDTRSAFYF.

The chain has TRBV7-3 and TRBJ2-7; TRBD1 matches 8 bases. The CDR3 loop spans 15 amino acids. CDR1 is SGHTA and CDR2 is FQGTGA in the germline V gene. With V trimmed by 2 bases and J by 4 bases, 7 bases remained unmatched. CDR3 bases: TGTGCCAGCAGCTTAGAATCAGGGGGCGCGTACGAGCAGTACTTC. Its protein is CASSLESGGAYEQYF.

The gene calls are TRBV5-6 and TRBJ1-1; TRBD1 might be the D (6 bases). Germline V lookup: CDR1 SGHDT, CDR2 YYEEEE. Trimming removed 5 bases at V and 2 bases at J, with 28 bases between. The CDR3 has 19 amino acids. This CDR3 reads CASRYNPWSPGQHNTEAFF. CDR3 nucleotides: TGTGCCAGCAGATATAACCCGTGGAGTCCCGGACAGCATAACACTGAAGCTTTCTTT.

J is TRBJ2-1 and V is TRBV2; 12 nucleotides match TRBD2. Germline V gene lookup returns CDR1 SNHLY and CDR2 FYNNEI. The CDR3 loop spans 15 amino acids. V lost 7 bases, J lost 8 bases, and 9 bases stayed unmatched. The CDR3 DNA sequence: TGTGCCAGCACGGGGTCGGCTAGCGGGAGGGATGAGCAGTTCTTC. Its translation is CASTGSASGRDEQFF.

Turning to this clone: One end of the junction is discordant with germline, which a read error may explain. This sequence joins TRBV7-9 and TRBJ2-7; 9 bases map to TRBD2. Germline V gives CDR1 SEHNR, CDR2 FQNEAQ (reference sequence). The CDR3 loop spans 16 amino acids. The CDR3 nucleotides read TGTTCCAGCAGCCCGTCGTTAGCGGGGGACTCCTACGAGCAGTACTTC. Protein: CSSSPSLAGDSYEQYF.

The chain has TRBV10-2 and TRBJ1-3; D is ambiguous. The V and J ends lost 4 bases and 4 bases respectively, with 11 bases between them. From germline, CDR1 is WSHSY and CDR2 SAAADI. CDR3 length: 14 residues. CDR3 in amino acids: CASSARASGNTIYF. Here the CDR3 DNA reads TGCGCCAGCAGTGCGAGGGCATCAGGAAACACCATATATTTT.

The sample holds many counts of this clone. The sample carries other DNA sequences with the same CDR3. This chain connects TRBV10-3 to TRBJ1-1, with no clear D. CDR3 length equals 13 residues. Trimming removed 4 bases at V and 1 base at J, with 7 bases between. Germline V CDR1 and CDR2: ENHRY, SYGVKD. CDR3 amino acids: CAISGLGNTEAFF. The CDR3 DNA is TGTGCCATCAGTGGTCTAGGGAACACTGAAGCTTTCTTT.

This clone was seen a single time. The chain links TRBV11-2 to TRBJ1-2; weak D call: TRBD1 (6 bases). V lost 4 bases, J lost 4 bases, and 10 bases lay in between. Looked up from germline, CDR1 is SGHAT and CDR2 is FQNNGV. The CDR3 has 13 residues. This CDR3 reads CASSYGQTYGYTF. CDR3 sequence (DNA): TGTGCCAGCAGCTACGGACAGACCTATGGCTACACCTTC.